This is a list of T cell receptor beta chains from one sample in a study of blood T cells in healthy people across ages. In TCRdb, the 5' RACE reads were re-called with MiXCR into one record per CDR3 protein. This table has hundreds of thousands of distinct CDR3 sequences, 20% to 25% appearing once. Sequences were obtained from blood. The receptors shown here come from a man between 65 and 85 years old in good health. CDR3s include the opening cysteine and the closing phenylalanine or tryptophan. A D gene is named only where the DNA matches it firmly. Size is omitted from some rows. Given values are once, few, many or a class for expanded clones.

v_gene: TRBV7-2; j_gene: TRBJ1-2; len: 16; d_gene: TRBD1; abundance: few; CDR3nt: TGTGCCGGCAGCTTAGGGGGACAGGGGAGGGGAAATGGCTACACCTTC; CDR3aa: CAGSLGGQGRGNGYTF
v_gene: TRBV5-1; j_gene: TRBJ1-4; len: 16; d_gene: TRBD1; abundance: few; CDR3nt: TGCGCCAGCAGCTTCCAGGGGGACGTCCGAACCGAAAAACTGTTTTTT; CDR3aa: CASSFQGDVRTEKLFF
v_gene: TRBV7-3; j_gene: TRBJ2-1; len: 14; d_gene: -; abundance: -; CDR3nt: TGTGCCAGCAGCCGGGGCTACAACGACAATGAGCAGTTCTTC; CDR3aa: CASSRGYNDNEQFF
v_gene: TRBV4-1; j_gene: TRBJ2-3; len: 16; d_gene: -; abundance: few; CDR3nt: TGCGCCAGCAGCCAAGAAAGGGGGTCTTTCACAGATACGCAGTATTTT; CDR3aa: CASSQERGSFTDTQYF
v_gene: TRBV28; j_gene: TRBJ2-1; len: 14; d_gene: -; abundance: few; CDR3nt: TGTGCCAGCAGCCCCCCGCGGGGCTACAATGAGCAGTTCTTC; CDR3aa: CASSPPRGYNEQFF
v_gene: TRBV6-5; j_gene: TRBJ2-6; len: 18; d_gene: -; abundance: -; CDR3nt: TGTGCCAGCAGTTATTTGGGGCCAGCGAGCTCTGGGGCCAACGTCCTGACTTTC; CDR3aa: CASSYLGPASSGANVLTF
v_gene: TRBV20-1; j_gene: TRBJ1-1; len: 15; d_gene: -; abundance: few; CDR3nt: TGCAGTGCTAGAGCGGGACGGCGGATGAACACTGAAGCTTTCTTT; CDR3aa: CSARAGRRMNTEAFF
v_gene: TRBV13; j_gene: TRBJ2-2; len: 13; d_gene: -; abundance: few; CDR3nt: TGTGCCAGCAGCTTAAGCAGGGGCCGGGAGCTGTTTTTT; CDR3aa: CASSLSRGRELFF
v_gene: TRBV15; j_gene: TRBJ2-1; len: 17; d_gene: TRBD2; abundance: -; CDR3nt: TGTGCCACCAGCAGACCTTTAGCGGGGAGCTCCTACAATGAGCAGTTCTTC; CDR3aa: CATSRPLAGSSYNEQFF
v_gene: TRBV3-1; j_gene: TRBJ1-2; len: 11; d_gene: -; abundance: few; CDR3nt: TGTGCCAGCAGCCAAGGTCGCAGGGTATTCTTC; CDR3aa: CASSQGRRVFF
v_gene: TRBV27; j_gene: TRBJ2-1; len: 15; d_gene: -; abundance: -; CDR3nt: TGTGCCAGCAGTTTAGCGGGACTTTCCTACAATGAGCAGTTCTTC; CDR3aa: CASSLAGLSYNEQFF
v_gene: TRBV9; j_gene: TRBJ1-2; len: 15; d_gene: TRBD1; abundance: -; CDR3nt: TGTGCCAGCAGCTTCCCGGGACAGGGGCACTATGGCTACACCTTC; CDR3aa: CASSFPGQGHYGYTF
v_gene: TRBV20-1; j_gene: TRBJ1-1; len: 13; d_gene: -; abundance: few; CDR3nt: TGCAGTGCCATCTGGGGGGTGGGTACTGAAGCTTTCTTT; CDR3aa: CSAIWGVGTEAFF
v_gene: TRBV5-6; j_gene: TRBJ1-2; len: 18; d_gene: -; abundance: -; CDR3nt: TGTGCCAGCAGCTTGGTTGGCTCCGGGAAACCCTCGGGCTATGGCTACACCTTC; CDR3aa: CASSLVGSGKPSGYGYTF
v_gene: TRBV7-8; j_gene: TRBJ1-4; len: 16; d_gene: -; abundance: -; CDR3nt: TGTGCCAGCAGCTTTGAGGCCCGGGGAACTAATGAAAAACTGTTTTTT; CDR3aa: CASSFEARGTNEKLFF
v_gene: TRBV6-1; j_gene: TRBJ1-2; len: 10; d_gene: -; abundance: -; CDR3nt: TGTGCCGGCAGTGTCAAGGCTCTAACCTTC; CDR3aa: CAGSVKALTF
v_gene: TRBV20-1; j_gene: TRBJ2-5; len: 12; d_gene: -; abundance: few; CDR3nt: TGCAGTGCTTACAGCTATCAAGAGACCCAGTACTTC; CDR3aa: CSAYSYQETQYF
v_gene: TRBV18; j_gene: TRBJ1-2; len: 12; d_gene: -; abundance: -; CDR3nt: TGTGTCAGCTCTCCGGAGAACTATGGCTACACCTTC; CDR3aa: CVSSPENYGYTF
v_gene: TRBV7-9; j_gene: TRBJ2-3; len: 16; d_gene: TRBD2; abundance: few; CDR3nt: TGTGCCAGCATCCTCGGACTAGCGGGAGGCACAGATACGCAGTATTTT; CDR3aa: CASILGLAGGTDTQYF
v_gene: TRBV12-3/TRBV12-4; j_gene: TRBJ2-3; len: 14; d_gene: -; abundance: -; CDR3nt: TGTGCCAGCAGTTTAGGGGGACCAAAAGATACGCAGTATTTT; CDR3aa: CASSLGGPKDTQYF
v_gene: TRBV10-3; j_gene: TRBJ2-7; len: 11; d_gene: -; abundance: -; CDR3nt: TGTGCCATCCGTAGGGATCACGAGCAGTACTTC; CDR3aa: CAIRRDHEQYF
v_gene: TRBV18; j_gene: TRBJ2-5; len: 16; d_gene: -; abundance: -; CDR3nt: TGTGCCAGCTCACCACCCCCACAGGGTTACCAAGAGACCCAGTACTTC; CDR3aa: CASSPPPQGYQETQYF
v_gene: TRBV7-8; j_gene: TRBJ1-1; len: 15; d_gene: -; abundance: few; CDR3nt: TGTGCCAGCAGCTTGACGGGGGTCCGGGACACTGAAGCTTTCTTT; CDR3aa: CASSLTGVRDTEAFF
v_gene: TRBV20-1; j_gene: TRBJ2-2; len: 20; d_gene: -; abundance: -; CDR3nt: TGCAGTGCTAGAGTCTTCCGGGCCGCAGACCAATATTTAACCACCGGGGAGCTGTTTTTT; CDR3aa: CSARVFRAADQYLTTGELFF
v_gene: TRBV25-1; j_gene: TRBJ2-3; len: 21; d_gene: TRBD2; abundance: few; CDR3nt: TGTGCCAGCAGTGAATCTAGCAAGAATCCAGACAGCGGGGGGCCTTCAGATACGCAGTATTTT; CDR3aa: CASSESSKNPDSGGPSDTQYF
v_gene: TRBV7-9; j_gene: TRBJ2-7; len: 14; d_gene: -; abundance: few; CDR3nt: TGTGCCAGCACCTCTAATTCGGGCTCCTACGAGCAGTACTTC; CDR3aa: CASTSNSGSYEQYF
v_gene: TRBV7-6; j_gene: TRBJ2-5; len: 13; d_gene: -; abundance: -; CDR3nt: TGTGCCAGCACACCGGAGGGGGATGAGACCCAGTACTTC; CDR3aa: CASTPEGDETQYF
v_gene: TRBV7-2; j_gene: TRBJ1-4; len: 15; d_gene: -; abundance: -; CDR3nt: TGTGCCAGCAGCATACAGGGACTGGCTAATGAAAAACTGTTTTTT; CDR3aa: CASSIQGLANEKLFF
v_gene: TRBV5-1; j_gene: TRBJ2-7; len: 13; d_gene: -; abundance: once; CDR3nt: TGCGCCAGCAGCCGTGGTGGGGTCTACGAGCAGTACTTC; CDR3aa: CASSRGGVYEQYF
v_gene: TRBV6-5; j_gene: TRBJ2-2; len: 14; d_gene: -; abundance: few; CDR3nt: TGTGCCAGCAGTTACTGGCCCCGTCCGGGGGAGCTGTTTTTT; CDR3aa: CASSYWPRPGELFF
v_gene: TRBV9; j_gene: TRBJ1-2; len: 16; d_gene: -; abundance: few; CDR3nt: TGTGCCAGCAGCGATCCAAGGACGGCGAATAACTATGGCTACACCTTC; CDR3aa: CASSDPRTANNYGYTF
v_gene: TRBV7-2; j_gene: TRBJ2-1; len: 15; d_gene: TRBD2; abundance: few; CDR3nt: TGTGCCAGCAGCTTAGTAGCGGGAGAAGGGCATGAGCAGTTCTTC; CDR3aa: CASSLVAGEGHEQFF